The subject of this entry is one T cell receptor beta chain. Antigen unknown. The treatment was: about 20 received Ad26.COV2.S at low or high dose, single or two shots; several received placebo; per-sample allocation not given. Day 63 after the first injection of vaccine or placebo was the sampling time. This record belongs to a study of Ad26.COV2.S vaccination and SARS-CoV-2 variants. Study-level information: The COV1001 Ad26.COV2.S trial arm included the donor. Overall study results and limits: Spike-specific CD8+ and CD4+ T cell responses reportedly showed substantial breadth after vaccination. Non-spike TCR breadth showed similarity between vaccine and placebo recipients. Individuals receiving vaccine had higher spike-specific TCR breadth than placebo recipients did.

V was trimmed by 4 bases and J by 5 bases, leaving 12 bases between them. The length of the CDR3 is 14 residues. Germline lookup yields CDR1 MGHRA and CDR2 YSYEKL. Repertoires were generated with immunoSEQ multiplex PCR, while TCRdb's copy carries only in-frame clones and drops some. The sample carries around 300,000 clones, roughly nine tenths recorded once. The chain links TRBV4-1 to TRBJ1-5; no definite D call. The material was peripheral blood, obtained in a trial of Ad26.COV2.S vaccine versus placebo. The TCR comes from a person between 18 and 65 years old who received the Ad26.COV2.S COVID-19 vaccine or a placebo. The CDR3 DNA reads TGCGCCAGCAGCCGAGGAGACACAGATCAGCCCCAGCATTTT. Its protein product is CASSRGDTDQPQHF.